This TCR beta chain was captured by sequencing in a study of T cells in Graves' hyperthyroidism and ophthalmopathy. Across the whole study: Peripheral blood was acquired at first diagnosis, ahead of any therapy whatsoever.

TCR beta CDR3 region amplification was performed from RNA transcripts. When the TCR CDR3 underwent first-round RT-PCR, the HTBI primer set was used. TCRdb reprocessed the multiplex PCR reads via MiXCR and lists one record per CDR3 protein. The table shows about 740,000 distinct CDR3 sequences, with about 15% occurring only once. This clonotype showed up many times. V dropped 4 bases and J dropped 5 bases, with 13 bases sitting between them. The germline V gene has CDR1 LGHDT and CDR2 YNNKEL (reference sequence). The CDR3 loop spans 14 amino acids. This chain uses TRBV3-1 with TRBJ2-3, with D possibly matching TRBD2 (6 bases). The specimen sequenced was blood. The receptor's source is a woman aged 18-30 years with Graves' hyperthyroidism. The DNA for the CDR3 is TGTGCCAGCAGCCCCAGCCCTAGCGAAGATACGCAGTATTTT. Encoded protein: CASSPSPSEDTQYF.